This TCR beta chain was observed in a study of shared clonotypes between healthy human individuals. Study conclusions and caveats: Across subsets, estimated richness was generally greater for naive than for memory populations. Rarefaction showed that sequencing of sorted subsets was incomplete (despite large depth). Enrolling few donors narrowed the genetic and exposure-history diversity that was represented.

Notes on this clone: Antigen unknown.

Germline loops: CDR1 LNHDA, CDR2 SQIVND (reference sequence). CDR3 length: 13 amino acids. Trimming removed 4 bases from V and 2 bases from J, with 6 bases in between. Each PCR replicate from the sorted subsets contained about 200 ng DNA, which is some 32,000 T cell genomes. Using immunoSEQ multiplex PCR, the repertoire was profiled, and TCRdb retains in-frame clones only, with some absent. The sample lists 2 million to 2.5 million clones, over 85% seen once, with under 0.45% in the top ten. The receptor was isolated from a man between 18 and 29 years old in good health. Some clones in this sample may be carry-over from other donors' samples. The V call is TRBV19, the J call TRBJ2-1; D is uncertain. The sample comprised naive CD4+ T cells from PBMCs. Stated subset: CD45RA+ positively selected. The CDR3 sequence is CASSSGPYNEQFF. DNA for the CDR3: TGTGCCAGTAGTAGCGGACCCTACAATGAGCAGTTCTTC.